This T cell receptor beta chain was recorded in a study of T cell repertoires in cytomegalovirus infection. At least ten counts were recorded for this clonotype. This CDR3 region has 11 residues. V dropped 8 bases and J dropped 5 bases, with 9 bases sitting between them. Germline CDR1 SGHAT, CDR2 FQNNGV. TCRdb itself ran the reads through MiXCR, one entry per CDR3 protein. Of 560,000 or so distinct CDR3 sequences listed, approximately 15% were seen once; the top ten hold around 25%. The receptor was derived from a human donor in good health (CMV status not recorded). Some clones in this sample may be carry-over from other donors' samples. Material for sequencing was CD8+ T cells from PBMCs. This rearrangement joins TRBV11-2 to TRBJ1-1; TRBD1 is a possible D gene (6 bases). The DNA of the CDR3 is TGTGCCAGCGGGAGGGGGACTGAAGCTTTCTTT. The encoded protein is CASGRGTEAFF. Based on the CDR3 plus reference TRBV11-2 and TRBJ1-1, the full variable domain is EAGVAQSPRYKIIEKRQSVAFWCNPISGHATLYWYQQILGQGPKLLIQFQNNGVVDDSQLPKDRFSAERLKGVDSTLKIQPAKLEDSAVYLCASGRGTEAFFGQGTRLTVV.